The T cell receptor (beta chain) described here comes from a study of blood T cell repertoires in COVID-19. V dropped 7 bases and J dropped 4; count of bases not matched to a gene: 16. Germline CDR1 LNHDA, CDR2 SQIVND (reference sequence). The CDR3 is 17 amino acids. TCRdb's copy holds only in-frame clones and misses some; the assay was immunoSEQ multiplex PCR. The data contain about 45,000 clones, about 85% of them singletons. The receptor was isolated from a woman older than 75 with acute or convalescent COVID-19. The rearrangement uses TRBV19 and TRBJ1-1, with TRBD1 identical over 9 bases. The sample taken for sequencing was peripheral blood. The CDR3 reads CASILRNRGRMGTEAFF. DNA of the CDR3: TGTGCCAGTATCCTCCGGAACAGGGGGCGGATGGGCACTGAAGCTTTCTTT. The full variable domain, with the rest looked up from reference TRBV19 and TRBJ1-1, is DGGITQSPKYLFRKEGQNVTLSCEQNLNHDAMYWYRQDPGQGLRLIYYSQIVNDFQKGDIAEGYSVSREKKESFPLTVTSAQKNPTAFYLCASILRNRGRMGTEAFFGQGTRLTVV.